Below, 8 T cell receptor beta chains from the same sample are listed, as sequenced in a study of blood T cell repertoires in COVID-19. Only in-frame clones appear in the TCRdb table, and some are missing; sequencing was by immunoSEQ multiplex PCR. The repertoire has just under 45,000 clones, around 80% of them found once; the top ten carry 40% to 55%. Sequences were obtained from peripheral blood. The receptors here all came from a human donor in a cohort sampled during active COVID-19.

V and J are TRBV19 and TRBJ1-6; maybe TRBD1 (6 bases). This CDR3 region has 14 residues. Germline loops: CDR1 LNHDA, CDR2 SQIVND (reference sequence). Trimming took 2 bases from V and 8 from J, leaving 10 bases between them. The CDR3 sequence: CASSISQGYSPLHF. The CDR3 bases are TGTGCCAGTAGTATATCCCAGGGGTATTCACCCCTCCACTTT.

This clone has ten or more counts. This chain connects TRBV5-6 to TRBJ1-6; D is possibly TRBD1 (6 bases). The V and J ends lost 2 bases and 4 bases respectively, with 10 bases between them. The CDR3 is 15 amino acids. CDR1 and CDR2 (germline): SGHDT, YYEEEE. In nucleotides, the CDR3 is TGTGCCAGCAGCTTCGTAGGGGGATATAATTCACCCCTCCACTTT. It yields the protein CASSFVGGYNSPLHF.

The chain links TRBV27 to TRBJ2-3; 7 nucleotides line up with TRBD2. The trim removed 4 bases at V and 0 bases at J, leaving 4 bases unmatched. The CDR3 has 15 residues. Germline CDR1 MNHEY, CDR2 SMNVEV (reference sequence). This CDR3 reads CASSSSRGSTDTQYF. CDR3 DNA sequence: TGTGCCAGCAGTTCGTCGCGGGGGAGCACAGATACGCAGTATTTT.

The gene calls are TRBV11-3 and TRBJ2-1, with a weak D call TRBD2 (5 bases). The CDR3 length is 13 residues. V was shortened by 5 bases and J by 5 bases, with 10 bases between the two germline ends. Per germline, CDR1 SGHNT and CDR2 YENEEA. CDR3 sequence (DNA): TGTGCCAGCAGCCTCGACGGGAACAATGAGCAGTTCTTC. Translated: CASSLDGNNEQFF.

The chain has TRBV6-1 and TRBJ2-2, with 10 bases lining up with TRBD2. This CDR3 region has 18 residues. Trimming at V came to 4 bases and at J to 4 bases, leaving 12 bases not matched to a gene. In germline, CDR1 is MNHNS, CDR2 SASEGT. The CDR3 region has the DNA TGTGCCAGCAGTGCCCTAGCGGGGGATTCAGCTCGCACCGGGGAGCTGTTTTTT. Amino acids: CASSALAGDSARTGELFF.

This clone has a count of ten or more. CDR3 coding DNA: TGTGCCAGCAGCCGCAGCGGGGCTGCAGATACGCAGTATTTT. Translation gives CASSRSGAADTQYF. The rearrangement links TRBV7-6 to TRBJ2-3, with 7 nucleotides matching TRBD2. V lost 5 bases to trimming and J lost 4 bases; unmatched junction nucleotides: 6. The CDR3 sequence is 14 residues long. CDR1 is SGHVS, CDR2 FNYEAQ, per germline.

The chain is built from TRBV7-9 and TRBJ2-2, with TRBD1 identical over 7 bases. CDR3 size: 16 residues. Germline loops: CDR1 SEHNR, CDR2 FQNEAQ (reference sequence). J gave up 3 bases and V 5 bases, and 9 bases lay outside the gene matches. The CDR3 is CASSPQTGPYTGELFF. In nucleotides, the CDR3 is TGTGCCAGCAGCCCCCAGACAGGGCCCTACACCGGGGAGCTGTTTTTT.

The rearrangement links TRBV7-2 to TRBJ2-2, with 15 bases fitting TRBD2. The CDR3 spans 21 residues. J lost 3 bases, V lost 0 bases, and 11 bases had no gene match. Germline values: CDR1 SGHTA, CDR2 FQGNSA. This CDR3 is CASSLAETGLAGGWDTGELFF. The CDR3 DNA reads TGTGCCAGCAGCTTAGCGGAAACGGGACTAGCGGGGGGTTGGGACACCGGGGAGCTGTTTTTT.